This T cell receptor (beta chain) was identified in a study of shared clonotypes between healthy human individuals. Study details: CD8 memory received one plate per donor, CD8 naive two, CD4 memory three and CD4 naive three.

Each subset's genomic DNA was split evenly across several immunoSEQ plates. A 200 ng quantity of DNA, tens of thousands of T cell genomes, went into the sorted-subset replicate PCRs. Using immunoSEQ multiplex PCR, the repertoire was profiled, and TCRdb retains in-frame clones only, with some absent. The table includes 1,500,000 or so clones, 98% detected once. With 5 bases clipped from V and 10 bases from J, the junction kept 9 bases outside the gene matches. Germline loops: CDR1 SQVTM, CDR2 ANQGSEA. There are 13 residues in the CDR3. The sample was naive CD4+ T cells sorted from blood. Subset reported: CD45RA+ positively selected. The chain links TRBV29-1 to TRBJ2-1; TRBD2 matches 9 bases. This receptor was identified in a man aged 25 to 45 in good health. The CDR3 region is CSVSTSGVTEQFF. In nucleotides, the CDR3 is TGCAGCGTTTCGACTAGCGGAGTTACGGAGCAGTTCTTC.